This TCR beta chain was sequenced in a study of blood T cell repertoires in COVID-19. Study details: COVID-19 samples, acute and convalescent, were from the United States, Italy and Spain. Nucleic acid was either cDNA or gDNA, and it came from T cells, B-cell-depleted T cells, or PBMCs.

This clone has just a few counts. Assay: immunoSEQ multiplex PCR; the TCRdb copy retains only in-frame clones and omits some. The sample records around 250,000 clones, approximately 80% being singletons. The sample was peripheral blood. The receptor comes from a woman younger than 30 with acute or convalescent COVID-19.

CDR3 amino acids: CASSQGAVGPASELFF. The DNA of the CDR3 is TGTGCCAGCAGCCAAGGTGCCGTGGGGCCCGCATCGGAGCTGTTTTTT. The genes are TRBV3-1 (or the pseudogene TRBV3-2) and TRBJ2-2; D might be TRBD1 (5 bases). The germline V gene encodes CDR1 LGHDT and CDR2 YNNKEL (reference sequence). The CDR3 runs 16 residues. Between the trimmed V and J ends, which lost 1 base and 10 bases, there was a span of 19 bases.